This T cell receptor (beta chain) was obtained from a study of T cell responses to AZD1222 COVID-19 vaccine. Findings of the study overall: Vaccine-related CD4 TCRs covered spike, predominating at 160-218 and 743-854.

Profiling relied on immunoSEQ multiplex PCR, and the TCRdb table lists in-frame clones only, not all of them. This sample carries some 140,000 clones, 70% to 90% of them seen once, and the ten largest clones take 1.9%. Concerning this clone itself: Its target is unknown.

The source is an adult in good health. Specimen: peripheral blood, collected on day 0 of AZD1222 vaccination.

As DNA, the CDR3 is TGTGCCAGCAGCGTAGAGCTCCGGGACAGCAGAGGTGAAGCTTTCTTT. As protein: CASSVELRDSRGEAFF. The chain uses TRBV9 and TRBJ1-1; TRBD1 agrees at 7 bases. CDR3 length: 16 amino acids. V shed 0 bases, J shed 7 bases, and the junction held 12 bases outside the gene matches. Per the germline V gene, CDR1 is SGDLS and CDR2 is YYNGEE.